Following are 26 T cell receptor beta chains from one sample sequenced in a study of blood T cell repertoires in COVID-19. Sequencing was performed with immunoSEQ multiplex PCR; in TCRdb, only in-frame clones are kept and a portion is missing. The sample comprises about 140,000 clones, around 89% of which are singletons, and roughly 28% rests with the top ten. The sample consisted of peripheral blood. The origin of the receptors is a human donor in a cohort sampled during active COVID-19.

The chain has TRBV19 and TRBJ1-3, with 7 bases aligning to TRBD1. The germline V gene has CDR1 LNHDA and CDR2 SQIVND (reference sequence). J lost 4 bases, V lost 6 bases, and 6 bases had no gene match. The CDR3 totals 14 residues. CDR3 protein: CASSVDRRGNTIYF. The DNA of the CDR3 is TGTGCCAGTAGCGTGGACAGGAGAGGAAACACCATATATTTT.

The chain links TRBV5-4 to TRBJ2-7; TRBD1 is a possible D gene (6 bases). This CDR3 comprises 14 residues. Between the trimmed V and J ends, which lost 4 bases and 1 base, there was a span of 12 bases. The germline gives CDR1 SGHNT, CDR2 YYREEE (reference sequence). The chain's CDR3 is CASSPMRGSYEQYF. In nucleotides, the CDR3 is TGTGCCAGCAGCCCAATGAGGGGGTCCTACGAGCAGTACTTC. Full variable domain (remainder filled in from reference TRBV5-4 and TRBJ2-7): ETGVTQSPTHLIKTRGQQVTLRCSSQSGHNTVSWYQQALGQGPQFIFQYYREEENGRGNFPPRFSGLQFPNYSSELNVNALELDDSALYLCASSPMRGSYEQYFGPGTRLTVT.

Here the CDR3 DNA reads TGCAGCGCCTGTGGGGACAGGATGGGGTATGGCTACACCTTC. Protein sequence: CSACGDRMGYGYTF. V gene TRBV29-1 combines with J gene TRBJ1-2, with 8 bases identical to TRBD1. Germline assignment: CDR1 SQVTM and CDR2 ANQGSEA. This CDR3 region has 14 residues. Losses at the gene ends were 7 bases for V and 5 bases for J; bases not matched to a gene: 12.

The rearrangement links TRBV27 to TRBJ2-7; maybe TRBD1 (5 bases). Germline-derived CDR1 and CDR2 are MNHEY and SMNVEV (reference sequence). V gave up 6 bases and J gave up 6 bases, with 18 bases separating them. The CDR3 runs 14 residues. CDR3 in amino acids: CASSPGAGNREQYF. In nucleotides, the CDR3 is TGTGCCAGCAGCCCTGGGGCAGGGAACCGCGAGCAGTACTTC.

J is TRBJ1-4 and V is TRBV27; 10 bases map to TRBD1. This CDR3 has 14 amino acids. V trimming: 4 bases; J trimming: 7 bases; junction bases outside the gene matches: 3. The germline V gene encodes CDR1 MNHEY and CDR2 SMNVEV (reference sequence). CDR3 nucleotides: TGTGCCAGCAGTTACGGGACAGGGGCTGAAAAACTGTTTTTT. It specifies CASSYGTGAEKLFF. Full variable domain (missing parts from reference TRBV27 and TRBJ1-4): EAQVTQNPRYLITVTGKKLTVTCSQNMNHEYMSWYRQDPGLGLRQIYYSMNVEVTDKGDVPEGYKVSRKEKRNFPLILESPSPNQTSLYFCASSYGTGAEKLFFGSGTQLSVL.

J is TRBJ2-5 and V is TRBV14; 13 bases fit TRBD2. CDR1 is SGHDN, CDR2 FVKESK, per germline. V lost 5 bases to trimming and J lost 4 bases; unmatched junction nucleotides: 13. This CDR3 is built from 18 residues. This CDR3 reads CASSSIRGTSGVRETQYF. The CDR3 nucleotides are TGTGCCAGCAGCTCCATTCGGGGGACTAGCGGGGTTCGAGAGACCCAGTACTTC.

J is TRBJ2-7 and V is TRBV7-2; TRBD1 might be the D (5 bases). With 2 bases removed from V and 3 bases from J, the gap between germline ends came to 11 bases. Per the germline V gene, CDR1 is SGHTA and CDR2 is FQGNSA. This CDR3 is 14 amino acids long. The CDR3 sequence is CASSLPTVNYEQYF. The CDR3 DNA reads TGTGCCAGCAGCTTACCGACAGTGAACTACGAGCAGTACTTC.

The V gene is TRBV6-5, the J gene TRBJ1-2, with TRBD1 identical over 11 bases. From germline, CDR1 is MNHEY and CDR2 SVGAGI. The CDR3 totals 14 residues. After removal of 6 bases from V and 2 bases from J, the junction contained 2 bases not matched to a gene. The chain's CDR3 is CASSGTGGNYGYTF. The DNA for the CDR3 is TGTGCCAGCAGCGGGACAGGGGGAAACTATGGCTACACCTTC.

The genes are TRBV18 and TRBJ1-3; a possible D gene is TRBD1 (5 bases). The CDR3 is 17 residues long. Germline V gene sequence: CDR1 KGHSH, CDR2 LQKENI. V was trimmed by 1 base and J by 4 bases, leaving 17 bases between them. The CDR3 protein is CASSPLPGMVDGNTIYF. CDR3 coding DNA: TGTGCCAGCTCACCACTTCCAGGGATGGTAGACGGAAACACCATATATTTT.

The genes are TRBV27 and TRBJ1-1; 7 bases are a match to TRBD1. Germline CDR1 and CDR2: MNHEY and SMNVEV (reference sequence). CDR3 length: 15 amino acids. The ends lost 8 bases at V and 5 bases at J; junction bases unmatched: 14. The CDR3 DNA reads TGTGCCAGCGGAAGGACAGGTACTACAAGGACTGAAGCTTTCTTT. This codes for CASGRTGTTRTEAFF.

The genes are TRBV18 and TRBJ1-2; TRBD1 matches at 7 bases. Trimming took 6 bases from V and 8 from J; bases not matched to a gene: 12. This CDR3 region has 14 residues. The germline CDR1 and CDR2 sequences are KGHSH and LQKENI. As DNA, the CDR3 is TGTGCCAGCTCCCCAAACACAGGGGAAGGCGGCTACACCTTC. Its translation is CASSPNTGEGGYTF.

This clone was observed once. This chain joins TRBV6-5 and TRBJ2-7; TRBD1 might be the D (6 bases). V was trimmed by 9 bases and J by 6 bases, leaving 18 bases between them. The CDR3 spans 13 residues. In germline, CDR1 is MNHEY, CDR2 SVGAGI. The CDR3 nucleotides are TGTGCCAGTATACCGGGACACGGAGCCGAGCAGTACTTC. Translated, it gives CASIPGHGAEQYF.

The rearrangement links TRBV6-2 or TRBV6-3 to TRBJ1-1; 7 positions match TRBD1. Losses at the gene ends were 0 bases for V and 5 bases for J; bases not matched to a gene: 6. From germline, CDR1 is MNHEY and CDR2 SVGEGT. CDR3 size: 15 residues. CDR3 sequence: CASSYSTGWVTEAFF. In DNA form, the CDR3 reads TGTGCCAGCAGTTACTCGACAGGGTGGGTAACTGAAGCTTTCTTT.

V usage is TRBV11-2 and J usage is TRBJ1-1; TRBD1 aligns across 8 bases. CDR3 length: 17 amino acids. Germline values: CDR1 SGHAT, CDR2 FQNNGV. V lost 5 bases, J lost 4 bases, and 15 bases stayed unmatched. Here the CDR3 reads CASSQLTGTGTLTEAFF. DNA of the CDR3: TGTGCCAGCAGCCAGCTGACCGGGACAGGCACCCTCACTGAAGCTTTCTTT.

This clone was observed once. This chain uses TRBV5-1 with TRBJ2-1; 9 bases line up with TRBD1. Germline CDR1 and CDR2: SGHRS and YFSETQ. The CDR3 totals 14 residues. V was pared by 7 bases and J by 4 bases, with 6 bases of the junction left unmatched. The DNA of the CDR3 is TGCGCCAGCGTTGGGACAGGGTCATACAATGAGCAGTTCTTC. Translated, it gives CASVGTGSYNEQFF.

This chain links TRBV29-1 with TRBJ2-3, with a weak D call TRBD2 (6 bases). CDR1 SQVTM and CDR2 ANQGSEA come from the germline V gene. The CDR3 length is 14 residues. V was cut by 4 bases and J by 3 bases, with 14 bases left in between. The CDR3 DNA sequence: TGCAGCGTTGGTGTGGTGACTAGGACAGATACGCAGTATTTT. Protein sequence: CSVGVVTRTDTQYF.

The V gene is TRBV6-5, the J gene TRBJ1-2; weak D call: TRBD1 (6 bases). V shed 0 bases and J shed 3 bases, with 11 bases lying between them. The length of the CDR3 is 15 residues. Per germline, CDR1 MNHEY and CDR2 SVGAGI. Here the CDR3 DNA reads TGTGCCAGCAGTTACTCGCGGGGGCAGTACTATGGCTACACCTTC. Its protein is CASSYSRGQYYGYTF.

J is TRBJ2-5 and V is TRBV9, with D possibly TRBD1 on 6 matching bases. V dropped 0 bases and J dropped 2 bases, with 11 bases sitting between them. Germline V gene data show CDR1 as SGDLS and CDR2 as YYNGEE. The CDR3 contains 15 residues. The CDR3 region is CASSVGFGQQETQYF. Written as DNA, the CDR3 is TGTGCCAGCAGCGTAGGGTTTGGACAGCAAGAGACCCAGTACTTC.

J is TRBJ2-3 and V is TRBV6-5; 10 nucleotides line up with TRBD2. Germline V CDR1 and CDR2: MNHEY, SVGAGI. The CDR3 loop spans 15 amino acids. The V gene end was trimmed by 5 bases and the J gene end by 0 bases; junction bases not matched to a gene: 2. The CDR3 nucleotides read TGTGCCAGCAGTCCGACTAGCGGGAGCACAGATACGCAGTATTTT. Encoded protein: CASSPTSGSTDTQYF.

There are a few counts of this clone. The rearrangement links TRBV4-2 to TRBJ2-3; the match to TRBD2 covers 9 bases. With V trimmed by 3 bases and J by 2 bases, 6 bases remained unmatched. The CDR3 is 16 residues long. The germline CDR1 and CDR2 sequences are LGHNA and YNFKEQ. The CDR3 loop reads CASSQVGGGATDTQYF. CDR3 nucleotides: TGTGCCAGCAGCCAGGTGGGCGGGGGGGCCACAGATACGCAGTATTTT.

This clone was counted only a few times. V usage is TRBV11-3 and J usage is TRBJ2-2; TRBD2 matches at 10 bases. The CDR3 runs 16 residues. Unmatched junction bases numbered 6, after V lost 4 bases and J lost 4 bases. The germline CDR1 and CDR2 sequences are SGHNT and YENEEA. Written as DNA, the CDR3 is TGTGCCAGCAGCTCCCAGCGGGGGGGCACCACCGGGGAGCTGTTTTTT. Protein: CASSSQRGGTTGELFF. The full variable domain, rest sourced from reference TRBV11-3 and TRBJ2-2, is EAGVVQSPRYKIIEKKQPVAFWCNPISGHNTLYWYLQNLGQGPELLIRYENEEAVDDSQLPKDRFSAERLKGVDSTLKIQPAELGDSAVYLCASSSQRGGTTGELFFGEGSRLTVL.

There are a few counts of this clone. The V gene is TRBV5-6, the J gene TRBJ2-3; D ambiguous. The CDR3 loop spans 13 amino acids. Trimming stripped 2 bases from V and 6 bases from J, with 10 bases between. The germline CDR1 and CDR2 sequences are SGHDT and YYEEEE. Here the CDR3 reads CASSFGQADTQYF. DNA for the CDR3: TGTGCCAGCAGCTTTGGTCAAGCGGATACGCAGTATTTT.

The chain combines TRBV4-1 with TRBJ1-1; D might be TRBD1 (5 bases). The V and J ends lost 1 base and 4 bases respectively, with 13 bases between them. CDR1 is MGHRA and CDR2 is YSYEKL in the germline V gene. The CDR3 extends over 15 amino acids. The CDR3 nucleotides read TGCGCCAGCAGCCAAGTCGCAGGGCTGGGCACTGAAGCTTTCTTT. This translates into CASSQVAGLGTEAFF.

The chain joins TRBV9 to TRBJ2-2, with D possibly being TRBD1 (8 bases). Germline values: CDR1 SGDLS, CDR2 YYNGEE. Trimming removed 0 bases at V and 4 bases at J, with 19 bases between. This CDR3 has 18 amino acids. This chain's CDR3 is CASSVGLITGGATGELFF. Written as DNA, the CDR3 is TGTGCCAGCAGCGTAGGCCTGATTACAGGGGGGGCCACCGGGGAGCTGTTTTTT.

The V gene is TRBV19, the J gene TRBJ1-3; D is uncertain. CDR3 size: 12 residues. V lost 4 bases and J 2 bases, leaving 3 bases between the germline ends. Per the germline V gene, CDR1 is LNHDA and CDR2 is SQIVND (reference sequence). The CDR3 nucleotides are TGTGCCAGTAGTACAGCTGGAAACACCATATATTTT. It is translated as CASSTAGNTIYF.

This clone was detected only a few times. This sequence joins TRBV2 and TRBJ1-5; D uncertain. Germline-derived CDR1 and CDR2 are SNHLY and FYNNEI. V lost 4 bases and J 3 bases, leaving 13 bases between the germline ends. The CDR3 spans 15 residues. The CDR3 loop is CASSVDGALNQPQHF. Written as DNA, the CDR3 is TGTGCCAGCAGTGTAGACGGAGCTCTCAATCAGCCCCAGCATTTT.